One sample yielded the 31 T cell receptor beta chains listed below, sequenced in a study of blood T cell repertoires in COVID-19. Profiled with immunoSEQ multiplex PCR; TCRdb holds only in-frame clones, not every one. This sample yields some 200,000 clones, of which approximately 87% are seen a single time; approximately 10% belongs to the top ten. Sample: peripheral blood. The receptors stem from a woman aged 55-75 years with COVID-19, enrolled during active disease.

The chain combines TRBV6-5 with TRBJ2-7; 7 bases align to TRBD2. CDR1 and CDR2 from the germline V gene are MNHEY and SVGAGI. V dropped 7 bases and J dropped 6; count of bases not matched to a gene: 15. This CDR3 comprises 15 residues. The CDR3 loop is CASKKDSAGVGEQYF. DNA for the CDR3: TGTGCCAGCAAGAAAGACAGCGCGGGAGTGGGCGAGCAGTACTTC.

The rearrangement joins TRBV2 to TRBJ2-3; 11 bases are a match to TRBD2. V was clipped by 6 bases and J by 3 bases; unmatched bases: 14. The V gene's germline CDR1 is SNHLY and CDR2 FYNNEI. This CDR3 is 18 amino acids long. CDR3 sequence reads: CASRPTSGSIMGTDTQYF. CDR3 DNA sequence: TGTGCCAGCAGGCCCACTAGCGGGAGTATTATGGGGACAGATACGCAGTATTTT.

J is TRBJ2-1 and V is TRBV6-5; a weak D match, TRBD1 (6 bases). This CDR3 is built from 13 residues. V lost 3 bases, J lost 6 bases, and 9 bases lay in between. The V gene's germline CDR1 is MNHEY and CDR2 SVGAGI. CDR3 region: CASSYTGFNEQFF. The CDR3 DNA reads as TGTGCCAGCAGTTATACAGGGTTCAATGAGCAGTTCTTC.

The rearrangement joins TRBV7-9 to TRBJ1-5; 7 bases map to TRBD1. CDR1 is SEHNR, CDR2 FQNEAQ, per germline (reference sequence). Trimming took 5 bases from V and 1 from J; bases not matched to a gene: 5. The CDR3 is 15 amino acids. CDR3: CASSAQGVSNQPQHF. CDR3 in DNA: TGTGCCAGCAGCGCGCAGGGGGTGAGCAATCAGCCCCAGCATTTT.

The chain couples TRBV18 to TRBJ1-4; D may be TRBD1 (5 bases). Looked up from germline, CDR1 is KGHSH and CDR2 is LQKENI. V dropped 6 bases and J dropped 0 bases, with 11 bases sitting between them. The CDR3 has 15 amino acids. The CDR3 reads CASSKGLTTNEKLFF. The CDR3 coding sequence is TGTGCCAGCTCTAAGGGGCTTACAACTAATGAAAAACTGTTTTTT.

The chain combines TRBV19 with TRBJ1-1, with D hard to call. The germline V and J ends were trimmed by 3 bases and 2 bases, with 7 bases remaining between them. Germline V gene sequence: CDR1 LNHDA, CDR2 SQIVND (reference sequence). The CDR3 length is 13 residues. CDR3 region: CASSISQNTEAFF. CDR3 coding DNA: TGTGCCAGTAGTATCTCACAAAACACTGAAGCTTTCTTT. The full variable domain, in which reference TRBV19 and TRBJ1-1 provide the parts outside the CDR3, is DGGITQSPKYLFRKEGQNVTLSCEQNLNHDAMYWYRQDPGQGLRLIYYSQIVNDFQKGDIAEGYSVSREKKESFPLTVTSAQKNPTAFYLCASSISQNTEAFFGQGTRLTVV.

This clone was seen just once. The chain employs TRBV5-1 and TRBJ1-3; D is possibly TRBD1 (6 bases). The CDR3 contains 15 residues. The V gene's germline CDR1 is SGHRS and CDR2 YFSETQ. The V gene lost 0 bases and the J gene lost 0 bases, with 7 bases spanning the gap. CDR3 residues: CASSLEGGSGNTIYF. The CDR3 coding sequence is TGCGCCAGCAGCTTGGAAGGGGGCTCTGGAAACACCATATATTTT.

V and J are TRBV5-1 and TRBJ1-4, with D possibly TRBD1 on 5 matching bases. The CDR3 totals 15 residues. Germline V gives CDR1 SGHRS, CDR2 YFSETQ. V gave up 5 bases and J gave up 1 base, with 12 bases separating them. The CDR3 sequence: CASRSRQLTNEKLFF. DNA for the CDR3: TGCGCCAGCAGGAGCAGACAGCTAACTAATGAAAAACTGTTTTTT.

The genes are TRBV7-2 and TRBJ1-3; 7 bases fit TRBD1. Per germline, CDR1 SGHTA and CDR2 FQGNSA. Unmatched junction bases numbered 1, after V lost 1 base and J lost 1 base. CDR3 length equals 15 residues. CDR3: CASSLGDSSGNTIYF. The CDR3 DNA reads as TGTGCCAGCAGCTTAGGGGACAGTTCTGGAAACACCATATATTTT.

The chain carries TRBV6-5 and TRBJ1-1; 7 bases agree with TRBD1. The length of the CDR3 is 15 residues. Looked up from germline, CDR1 is MNHEY and CDR2 is SVGAGI. J lost 1 base, V lost 2 bases, and 4 bases had no gene match. CDR3 DNA: TGTGCCAGCAGTTACGGCCGGACAGGGAACACTGAAGCTTTCTTT. Its translation: CASSYGRTGNTEAFF.

V usage is TRBV2 and J usage is TRBJ2-4, with unresolved D. The germline V gene encodes CDR1 SNHLY and CDR2 FYNNEI. The CDR3 loop spans 11 amino acids. V gave up 5 bases and J gave up 7 bases, with 6 bases separating them. The CDR3 spells CASSSENIQYF. For the CDR3, the DNA is TGTGCCAGCAGTAGTGAGAACATTCAGTACTTC.

The sample holds one count of this clone. The V call is TRBV27, the J call TRBJ2-5; tentative D call: TRBD2 (5 bases). CDR1 MNHEY and CDR2 SMNVEV come from the germline V gene (reference sequence). The CDR3 runs 13 residues. The ends were cut back, 3 bases at V and 2 bases at J, with 7 bases in the middle. DNA for the CDR3: TGTGCCAGCAGTTTCTCGGGGCAAGAGACCCAGTACTTC. Translation: CASSFSGQETQYF.

This clone was seen a handful of times. This chain connects TRBV5-1 to TRBJ2-7, with D possibly being TRBD1 (6 bases). There are 15 residues in the CDR3. Germline V gene lookup returns CDR1 SGHRS and CDR2 YFSETQ. V shed 7 bases and J shed 2 bases, with 19 bases lying between them. CDR3 sequence reads: CASHPGDGATYEQYF. The CDR3 nucleotides are TGCGCCAGCCATCCAGGGGACGGAGCCACCTACGAGCAGTACTTC.

This clone has a single count. The chain has TRBV27 and TRBJ2-3; tentatively, D is TRBD2 (5 bases). The germline V gene encodes CDR1 MNHEY and CDR2 SMNVEV (reference sequence). V was trimmed by 2 bases and J by 8 bases, leaving 5 bases between them. The CDR3 runs to 11 residues. This chain's CDR3 is CASSLGGTQYF. The CDR3 DNA sequence: TGTGCCAGCAGTTTAGGAGGTACGCAGTATTTT.

The chain recombines TRBV2 with TRBJ1-6; D is possibly TRBD1 (6 bases). In germline, CDR1 is SNHLY, CDR2 FYNNEI. CDR3 size: 15 residues. The V end lost 2 bases, the J end lost 7 bases, and 12 bases lay between the germline ends. Written as DNA, the CDR3 is TGTGCCAGCAGTGAAATCCAGGGGTACAATTCACCCCTCCACTTT. This translates into CASSEIQGYNSPLHF.

This clone was counted between two and nine times. The chain recombines TRBV5-1 with TRBJ2-7; 8 bases match TRBD2. Trimming removed 0 bases from V and 7 bases from J; junction bases left unmatched: 12. The germline V gene encodes CDR1 SGHRS and CDR2 YFSETQ. The length of the CDR3 is 16 residues. The CDR3 DNA is TGCGCCAGCAGCTTGGGGGATCTAGCGGGTGGCAGGGAGCAGTACTTC. Its translation: CASSLGDLAGGREQYF.

This sequence joins TRBV24-1 and TRBJ1-2; 9 bases line up with TRBD1. The length of the CDR3 is 13 residues. The J segment lost 4 bases and the V segment lost 7 bases, leaving 3 bases of the junction unmatched. Germline lookup yields CDR1 KGHDR and CDR2 SFDVKD. The CDR3 protein is CATSRTGVYGYTF. As DNA, the CDR3 is TGTGCCACCAGCAGGACAGGGGTCTATGGCTACACCTTC.

The chain has TRBV9 and TRBJ2-3; 7 positions agree with TRBD2. The V and J ends lost 4 bases and 0 bases, in that order; junction bases with no gene match: 8. The CDR3 loop spans 16 amino acids. Per germline, CDR1 SGDLS and CDR2 YYNGEE. CDR3 coding DNA: TGTGCCAGCAGCACAGGTAGCGGGCTTAGCACAGATACGCAGTATTTT. Translated: CASSTGSGLSTDTQYF.

This chain connects TRBV11-3 to TRBJ2-2; no clear D. Trimming shortened V by 2 bases and J by 6 bases, and 7 bases separated the two germline ends. The germline gives CDR1 SGHNT, CDR2 YENEEA. The CDR3 is 13 residues long. The CDR3 DNA reads TGTGCCAGCAGCTTAATAGTGCCCGGGGAGCTGTTTTTT. This gives the protein CASSLIVPGELFF.

V gene TRBV11-3 combines with J gene TRBJ1-1, with 7 bases that match TRBD1. The CDR3 spans 15 residues. Germline values: CDR1 SGHNT, CDR2 YENEEA. V shed 5 bases, J shed 3 bases, and the junction held 9 bases outside the gene matches. The CDR3 sequence is CASSPLTGDDTEAFF. The CDR3 DNA follows: TGTGCCAGCAGCCCTCTCACAGGGGACGACACTGAAGCTTTCTTT.

Only one count was recorded for this clone. J is TRBJ2-1 and V is TRBV3-1 (or the pseudogene TRBV3-2); 12 bases align to TRBD2. The CDR3 is 15 amino acids. After removal of 4 bases from V and 7 bases from J, the junction contained 5 bases not matched to a gene. Looked up from germline, CDR1 is LGHDT and CDR2 is YNNKEL (reference sequence). CDR3 sequence: CASSPTSGRGNEQFF. DNA of the CDR3: TGTGCCAGCAGCCCGACTAGCGGGAGAGGGAATGAGCAGTTCTTC.

The rearrangement joins TRBV13 to TRBJ2-7; 10 positions match TRBD2. The trim removed 5 bases at V and 7 bases at J, leaving 8 bases unmatched. The germline V gene encodes CDR1 PRHDT and CDR2 FYEKMQ (reference sequence). The CDR3 is 14 amino acids. In DNA, the CDR3 is TGTGCCAGCAGCCCAGCCGGGACTAGCGATGAGCAGTACTTC. Its translation is CASSPAGTSDEQYF.

The chain combines TRBV19 with TRBJ2-6; a possible D gene is TRBD1 (6 bases). The germline gives CDR1 LNHDA, CDR2 SQIVND (reference sequence). The length of the CDR3 is 15 residues. V was pared by 7 bases and J by 1 base, with 11 bases between. The CDR3 spells CASKAGESGANVLTF. In DNA, the CDR3 is TGTGCCAGTAAAGCAGGGGAATCTGGGGCCAACGTCCTGACTTTC.

V usage is TRBV28 and J usage is TRBJ2-1; D may be TRBD2 (5 bases). This CDR3 contains 11 residues. Between the trimmed V and J ends, which lost 10 bases and 7 bases, there was a span of 11 bases. Germline V CDR1 and CDR2: MDHEN, SYDVKM. DNA for the CDR3: TGTGCCACCGATAGCGTAAATGAGCAGTTCTTC. It codes for CATDSVNEQFF.

This chain links TRBV25-1 with TRBJ2-2; D is perhaps TRBD1 (6 bases). CDR1 is MGHDK, CDR2 SYGVNS, per germline. The CDR3 is 14 amino acids. V lost 2 bases and J 5 bases, leaving 9 bases between the germline ends. The CDR3 spells CASSEHRVTGELFF. The CDR3 DNA reads TGTGCCAGCAGTGAACACAGGGTTACCGGGGAGCTGTTTTTT.

The gene calls are TRBV7-2 and TRBJ1-2; D perhaps matches TRBD1 (6 bases). Germline CDR1 is SGHTA and CDR2 is FQGNSA. V was cut by 5 bases and J by 7 bases, with 11 bases left in between. The CDR3 is made up of 12 amino acids. The CDR3 nucleotides are TGTGCCAGCAGCCCCCTCAGGGGTGGCTACACCTTC. It codes for CASSPLRGGYTF.

This clone was observed once. V is TRBV7-2 and J is TRBJ1-2; no definite D call. The ends were cut back, 1 base at V and 4 bases at J, with 7 bases in the middle. The germline CDR1 and CDR2 sequences are SGHTA and FQGNSA. The CDR3 consists of 13 residues. The chain's CDR3 is CASSLVESYGYTF. The CDR3 DNA follows: TGTGCCAGCAGCTTAGTCGAGAGCTATGGCTACACCTTC.

The chain uses TRBV18 and TRBJ1-6, with 7 nucleotides matching TRBD1. The CDR3 is made up of 14 amino acids. In germline, CDR1 is KGHSH, CDR2 LQKENI. J was trimmed by 7 bases and V by 4 bases; bases with no gene match: 4. Written as DNA, the CDR3 is TGTGCCAGCTCACATGAGACAGGGAATTCACCCCTCCACTTT. Protein product: CASSHETGNSPLHF.

The CDR3 sequence is CATGRHGNTEAFF. CDR3 sequence (DNA): TGTGCCACCGGTCGACATGGGAACACTGAAGCTTTCTTT. The chain has TRBV15 and TRBJ1-1; D is unclear. V dropped 8 bases and J dropped 1 base, with 11 bases sitting between them. Looked up from germline, CDR1 is LNHNV and CDR2 is YYDKDF (reference sequence). The CDR3 has 13 amino acids.

The gene calls are TRBV7-2 and TRBJ1-1, with D perhaps TRBD1 (6 bases). The CDR3 consists of 13 residues. CDR1 is SGHTA, CDR2 FQGNSA, per germline. V lost 8 bases and J lost 3, with 13 bases in between. The CDR3 is CASGLQGDTEAFF. CDR3 DNA: TGTGCCAGCGGCCTACAGGGTGACACTGAAGCTTTCTTT.

This rearrangement joins TRBV4-2 to TRBJ2-7, with 7 bases identical to TRBD2. This CDR3 is 15 amino acids long. From germline, CDR1 is LGHNA and CDR2 YNFKEQ. V gave up 2 bases and J gave up 3 bases; unmatched junction bases: 7. The CDR3 region is CASSQLAEKYYEQYF. CDR3 DNA sequence: TGTGCCAGCAGCCAACTAGCGGAGAAGTACTACGAGCAGTACTTC.